This T cell receptor beta chain was obtained from a study of blood T cell repertoires in COVID-19. The CDR3 runs 16 residues. The V and J ends lost 5 bases and 7 bases, in that order; junction bases with no gene match: 10. Germline CDR1 SGHTA, CDR2 FQGNSA. TCRdb's table, derived via immunoSEQ multiplex PCR, lists solely in-frame clones and lacks some. Of hundreds of thousands of clones detected, 85% to 90% appear once; the ten largest clones hold about 1.7%. Source material: PBMCs or T cells enriched from blood (not recorded which). The receptor's source is a man aged 40-50 years who had recovered from COVID-19. The rearrangement uses TRBV7-2 and TRBJ1-5, with 11 bases matching TRBD1. In DNA form, the CDR3 reads TGTGCCAGCAGCCAAAGAATGGGACAGGGGGACCAGCCCCAGCATTTT. This sequence encodes CASSQRMGQGDQPQHF.